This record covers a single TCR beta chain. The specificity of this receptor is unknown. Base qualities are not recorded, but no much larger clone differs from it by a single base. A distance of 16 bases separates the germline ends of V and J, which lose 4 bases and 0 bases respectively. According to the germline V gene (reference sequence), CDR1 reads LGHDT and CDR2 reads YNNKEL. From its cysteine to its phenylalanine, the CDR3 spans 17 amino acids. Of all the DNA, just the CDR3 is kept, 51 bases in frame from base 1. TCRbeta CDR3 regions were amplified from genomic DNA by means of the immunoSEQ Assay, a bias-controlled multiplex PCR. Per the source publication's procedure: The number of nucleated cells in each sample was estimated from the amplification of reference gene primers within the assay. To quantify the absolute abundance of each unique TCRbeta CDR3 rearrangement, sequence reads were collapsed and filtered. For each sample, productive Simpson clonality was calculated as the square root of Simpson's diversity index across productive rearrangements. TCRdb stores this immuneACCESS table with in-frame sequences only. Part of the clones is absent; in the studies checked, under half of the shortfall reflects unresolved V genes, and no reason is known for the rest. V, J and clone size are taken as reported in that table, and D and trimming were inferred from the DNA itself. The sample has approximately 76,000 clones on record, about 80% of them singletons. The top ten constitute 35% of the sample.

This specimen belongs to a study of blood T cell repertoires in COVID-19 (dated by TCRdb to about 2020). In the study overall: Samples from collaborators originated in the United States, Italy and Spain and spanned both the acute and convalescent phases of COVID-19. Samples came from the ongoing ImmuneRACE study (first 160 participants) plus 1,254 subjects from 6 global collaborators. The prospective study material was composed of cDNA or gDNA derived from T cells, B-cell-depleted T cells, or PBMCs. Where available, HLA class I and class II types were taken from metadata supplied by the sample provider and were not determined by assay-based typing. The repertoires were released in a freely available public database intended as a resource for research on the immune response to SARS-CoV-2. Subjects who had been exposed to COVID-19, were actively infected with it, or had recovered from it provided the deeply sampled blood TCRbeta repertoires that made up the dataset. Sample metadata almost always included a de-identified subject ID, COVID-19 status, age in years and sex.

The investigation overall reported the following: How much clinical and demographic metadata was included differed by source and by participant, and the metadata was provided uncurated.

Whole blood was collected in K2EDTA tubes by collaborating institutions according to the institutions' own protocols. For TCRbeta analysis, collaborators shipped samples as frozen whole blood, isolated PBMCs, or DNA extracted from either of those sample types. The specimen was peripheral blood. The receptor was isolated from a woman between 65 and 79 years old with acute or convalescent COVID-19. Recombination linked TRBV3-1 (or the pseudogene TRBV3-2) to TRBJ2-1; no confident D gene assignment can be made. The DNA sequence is TGTGCCAGCAGCCCCCTACCCCACTCTAGCTCCTACAATGAGCAGTTCTTC. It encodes CASSPLPHSSSYNEQFF.